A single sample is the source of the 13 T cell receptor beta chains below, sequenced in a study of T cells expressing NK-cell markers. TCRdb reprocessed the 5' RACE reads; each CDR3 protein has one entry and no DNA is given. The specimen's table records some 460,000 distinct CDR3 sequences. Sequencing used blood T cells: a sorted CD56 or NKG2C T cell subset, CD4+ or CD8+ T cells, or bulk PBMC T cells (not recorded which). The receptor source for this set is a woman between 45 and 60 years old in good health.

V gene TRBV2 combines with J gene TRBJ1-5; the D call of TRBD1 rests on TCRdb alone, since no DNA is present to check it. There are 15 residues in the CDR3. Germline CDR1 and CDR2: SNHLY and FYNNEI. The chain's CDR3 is CASRLGTGGNQPQHF.

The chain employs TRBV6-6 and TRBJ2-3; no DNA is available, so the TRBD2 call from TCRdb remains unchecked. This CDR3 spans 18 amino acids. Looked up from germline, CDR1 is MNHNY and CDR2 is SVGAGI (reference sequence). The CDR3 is CASSHLTSGRYGTDTQYF.

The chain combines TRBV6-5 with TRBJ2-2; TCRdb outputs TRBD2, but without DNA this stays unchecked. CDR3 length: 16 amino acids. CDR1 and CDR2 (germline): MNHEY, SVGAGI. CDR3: CASSYLTSGMTGELFF.

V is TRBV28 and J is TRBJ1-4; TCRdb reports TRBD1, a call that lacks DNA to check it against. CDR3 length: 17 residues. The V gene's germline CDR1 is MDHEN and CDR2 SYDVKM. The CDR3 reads CASSFQGGGTGDEKLFF.

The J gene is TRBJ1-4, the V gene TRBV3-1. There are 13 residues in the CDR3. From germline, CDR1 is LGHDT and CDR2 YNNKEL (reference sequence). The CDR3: CASSLGPKEKLFF.

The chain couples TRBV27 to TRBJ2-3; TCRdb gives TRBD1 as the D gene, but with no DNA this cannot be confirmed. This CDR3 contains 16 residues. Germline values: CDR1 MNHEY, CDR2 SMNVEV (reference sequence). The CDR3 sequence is CASSPAVGKGSDTQYF.

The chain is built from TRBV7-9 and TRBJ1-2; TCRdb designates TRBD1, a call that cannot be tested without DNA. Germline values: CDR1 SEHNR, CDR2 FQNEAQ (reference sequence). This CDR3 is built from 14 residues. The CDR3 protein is CASSSQGASYGYTF.

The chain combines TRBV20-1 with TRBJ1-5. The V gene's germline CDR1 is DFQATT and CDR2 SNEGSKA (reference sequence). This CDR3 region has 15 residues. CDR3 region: CSAGTSQNSNQPQHF.

The CDR3 sequence is CASSLQKRVGSEAFF. The rearrangement links TRBV5-1 to TRBJ1-1. The CDR3 is 15 residues long. The V gene's germline CDR1 is SGHRS and CDR2 YFSETQ.

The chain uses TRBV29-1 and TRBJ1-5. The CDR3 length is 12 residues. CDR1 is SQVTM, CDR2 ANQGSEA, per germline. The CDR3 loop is CSVSNSNQPQHF.

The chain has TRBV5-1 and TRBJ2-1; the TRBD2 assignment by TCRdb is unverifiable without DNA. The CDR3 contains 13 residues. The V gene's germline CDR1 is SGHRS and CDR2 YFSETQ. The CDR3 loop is CASRASDEGEQFF. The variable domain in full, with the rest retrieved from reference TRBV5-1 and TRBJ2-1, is KAGVTQTPRYLIKTRGQQVTLSCSPISGHRSVSWYQQTPGQGLQFLFEYFSETQRNKGNFPGRFSGRQFSNSRSEMNVSTLELGDSALYLCASRASDEGEQFFGPGTRLTVL.

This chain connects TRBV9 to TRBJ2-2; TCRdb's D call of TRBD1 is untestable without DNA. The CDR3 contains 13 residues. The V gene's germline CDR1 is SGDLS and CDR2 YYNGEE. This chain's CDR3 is CASSPRYTGELFF. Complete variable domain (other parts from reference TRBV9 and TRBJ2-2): DSGVTQTPKHLITATGQRVTLRCSPRSGDLSVYWYQQSLDQGLQFLIQYYNGEERAKGNILERFSAQQFPDLHSELNLSSLELGDSALYFCASSPRYTGELFFGEGSRLTVL.

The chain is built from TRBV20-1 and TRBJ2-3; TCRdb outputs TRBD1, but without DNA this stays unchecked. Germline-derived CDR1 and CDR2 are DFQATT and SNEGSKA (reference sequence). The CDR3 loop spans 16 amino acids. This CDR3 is CSASQRTGLSTDTQYF.